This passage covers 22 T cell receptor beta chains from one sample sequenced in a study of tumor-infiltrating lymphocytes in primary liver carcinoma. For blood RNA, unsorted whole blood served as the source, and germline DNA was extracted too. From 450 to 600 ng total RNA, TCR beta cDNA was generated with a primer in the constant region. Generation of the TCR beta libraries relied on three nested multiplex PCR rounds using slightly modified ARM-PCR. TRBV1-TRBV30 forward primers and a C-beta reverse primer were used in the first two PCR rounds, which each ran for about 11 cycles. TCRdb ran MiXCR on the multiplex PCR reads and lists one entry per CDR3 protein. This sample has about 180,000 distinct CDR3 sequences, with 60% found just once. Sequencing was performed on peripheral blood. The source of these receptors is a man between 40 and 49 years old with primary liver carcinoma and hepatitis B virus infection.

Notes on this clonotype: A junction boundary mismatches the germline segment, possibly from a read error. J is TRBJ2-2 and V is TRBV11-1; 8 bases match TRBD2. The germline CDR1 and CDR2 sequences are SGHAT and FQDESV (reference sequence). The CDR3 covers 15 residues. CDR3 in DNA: TGTGCCAGCAGTCCGGGAGGGGGAAACACCGGGGAACTGCTTTTT. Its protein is CASSPGGGNTGELLF.

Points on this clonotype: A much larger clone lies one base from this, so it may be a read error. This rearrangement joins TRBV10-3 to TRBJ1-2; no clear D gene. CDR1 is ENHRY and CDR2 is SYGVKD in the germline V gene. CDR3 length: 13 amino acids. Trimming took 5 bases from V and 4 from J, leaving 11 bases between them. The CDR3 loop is CAISTREGYGYTF. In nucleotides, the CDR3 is TGTGCCATCAGTACAAGGGAAGGCTATGGCTACACCTTC.

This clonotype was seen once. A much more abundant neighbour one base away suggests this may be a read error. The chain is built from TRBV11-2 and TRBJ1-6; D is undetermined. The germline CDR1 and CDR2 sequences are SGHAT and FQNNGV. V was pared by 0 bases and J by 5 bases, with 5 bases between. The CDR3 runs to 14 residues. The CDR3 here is CASSLDFDNSPLHF. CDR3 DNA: TGTGCCAGCAGCTTAGACTTCGATAATTCACCCCTCCACTTT.

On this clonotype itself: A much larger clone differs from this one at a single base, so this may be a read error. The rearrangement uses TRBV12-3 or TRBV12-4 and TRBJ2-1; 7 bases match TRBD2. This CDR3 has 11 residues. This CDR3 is CAGSGAREQFF. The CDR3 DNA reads TGTGCCGGCAGCGGGGCACGTGAGCAGTTCTTC.

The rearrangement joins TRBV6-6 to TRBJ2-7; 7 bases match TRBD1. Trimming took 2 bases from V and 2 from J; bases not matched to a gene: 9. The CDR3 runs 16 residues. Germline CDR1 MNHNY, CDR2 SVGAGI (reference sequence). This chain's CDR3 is CASSYARRTGPYEQYF. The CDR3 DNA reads TGTGCCAGCAGTTACGCCCGCAGGACAGGCCCCTACGAGCAGTACTTC.

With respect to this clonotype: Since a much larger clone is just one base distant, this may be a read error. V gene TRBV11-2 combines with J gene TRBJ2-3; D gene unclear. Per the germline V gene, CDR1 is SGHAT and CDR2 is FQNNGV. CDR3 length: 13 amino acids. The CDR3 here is CANSFGVTDTQYF. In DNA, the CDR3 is TGTGCCAACAGCTTTGGGGTCACAGATACGCAGTATTTT. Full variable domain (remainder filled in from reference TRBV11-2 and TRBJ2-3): EAGVAQSPRYKIIEKRQSVAFWCNPISGHATLYWYQQILGQGPKLLIQFQNNGVVDDSQLPKDRFSAERLKGVDSTLKIQPAKLEDSAVYLCANSFGVTDTQYFGPGTRLTVL.

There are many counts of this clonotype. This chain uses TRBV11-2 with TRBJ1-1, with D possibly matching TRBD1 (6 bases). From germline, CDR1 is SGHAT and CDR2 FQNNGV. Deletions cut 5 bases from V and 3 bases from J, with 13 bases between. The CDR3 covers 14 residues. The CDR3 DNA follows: TGTGCCAGCAGCACTGGCGGGGGGCACACTGAAGCTTTCTTT. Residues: CASSTGGGHTEAFF. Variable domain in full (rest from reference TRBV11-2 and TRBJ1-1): EAGVAQSPRYKIIEKRQSVAFWCNPISGHATLYWYQQILGQGPKLLIQFQNNGVVDDSQLPKDRFSAERLKGVDSTLKIQPAKLEDSAVYLCASSTGGGHTEAFFGQGTRLTVV.

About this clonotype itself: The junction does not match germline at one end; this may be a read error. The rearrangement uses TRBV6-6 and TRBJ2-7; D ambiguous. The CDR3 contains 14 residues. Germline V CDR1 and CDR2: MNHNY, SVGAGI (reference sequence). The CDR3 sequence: CASSYSSTSYEEYF. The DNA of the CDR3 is TGTGCCAGCAGTTACTCGTCGACCTCCTACGAGGAGTACTTC.

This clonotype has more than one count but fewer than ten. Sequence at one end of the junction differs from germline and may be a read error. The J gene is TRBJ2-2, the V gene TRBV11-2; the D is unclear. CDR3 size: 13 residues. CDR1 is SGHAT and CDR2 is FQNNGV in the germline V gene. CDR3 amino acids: CVSSLVVAGELFF. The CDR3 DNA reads TGTGTCAGCAGCTTAGTTGTCGCCGGGGAGCTGTTTTTT.

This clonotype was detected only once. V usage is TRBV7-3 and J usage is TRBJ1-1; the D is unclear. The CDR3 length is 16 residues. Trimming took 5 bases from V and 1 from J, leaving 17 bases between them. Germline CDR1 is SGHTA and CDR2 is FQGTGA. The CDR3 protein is CASSPQAPDTNTEAFF. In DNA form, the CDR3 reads TGTGCCAGCAGCCCCCAAGCTCCAGACACGAACACTGAAGCTTTCTTT.

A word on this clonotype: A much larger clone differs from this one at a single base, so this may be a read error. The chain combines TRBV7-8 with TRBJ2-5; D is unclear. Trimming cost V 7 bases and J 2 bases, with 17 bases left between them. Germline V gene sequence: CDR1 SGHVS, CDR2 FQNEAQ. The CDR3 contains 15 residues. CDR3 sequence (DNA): TGTGCCAGCACCCCCCTCTACAGTACTCAAGAGACCCAGTACTTC. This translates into CASTPLYSTQETQYF.

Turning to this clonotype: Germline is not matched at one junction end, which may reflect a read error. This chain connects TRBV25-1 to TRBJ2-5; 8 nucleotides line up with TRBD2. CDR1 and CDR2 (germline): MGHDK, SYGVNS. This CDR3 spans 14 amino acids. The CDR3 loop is CANSNRGGEETQYF. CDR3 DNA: TGTGCCAACAGTAACCGGGGGGGCGAAGAGACCCAGTACTTC.

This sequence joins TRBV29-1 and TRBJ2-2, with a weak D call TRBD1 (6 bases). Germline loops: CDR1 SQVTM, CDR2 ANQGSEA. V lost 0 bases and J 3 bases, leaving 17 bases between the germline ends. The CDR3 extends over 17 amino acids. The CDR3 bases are TGCAGCGTTGAAGAATGGGCCAGGGGATCTGACACCGGGGAGCTGTTTTTT. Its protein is CSVEEWARGSDTGELFF.

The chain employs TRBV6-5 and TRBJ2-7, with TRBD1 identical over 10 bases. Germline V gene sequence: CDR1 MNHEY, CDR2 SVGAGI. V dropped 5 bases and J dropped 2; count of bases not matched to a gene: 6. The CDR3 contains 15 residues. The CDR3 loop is CASSQTGQGTYEQYF. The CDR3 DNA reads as TGTGCCAGCAGTCAAACGGGACAGGGGACCTACGAGCAGTACTTC.

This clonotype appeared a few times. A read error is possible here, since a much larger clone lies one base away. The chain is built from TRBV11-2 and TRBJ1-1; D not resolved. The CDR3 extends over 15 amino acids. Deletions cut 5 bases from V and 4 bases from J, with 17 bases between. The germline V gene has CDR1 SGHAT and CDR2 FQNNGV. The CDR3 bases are TGTGCCAGCAGCCGGGCGGGCGAGGTAGGCACTGAAGCTTTCTTT. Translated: CASSRAGEVGTEAFF. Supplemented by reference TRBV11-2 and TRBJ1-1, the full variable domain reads EAGVAQSPRYKIIEKRQSVAFWCNPISGHATLYWYQQILGQGPKLLIQFQNNGVVDDSQLPKDRFSAERLKGVDSTLKIQPAKLEDSAVYLCASSRAGEVGTEAFFGQGTRLTVV.

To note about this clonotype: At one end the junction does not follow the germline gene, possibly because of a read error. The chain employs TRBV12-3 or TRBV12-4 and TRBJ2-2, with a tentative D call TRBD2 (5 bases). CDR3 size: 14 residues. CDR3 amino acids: CVSSSRHPPGELFF. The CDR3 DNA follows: TGTGTCAGCAGTTCCCGACACCCTCCCGGGGAGCTCTTTTTT.

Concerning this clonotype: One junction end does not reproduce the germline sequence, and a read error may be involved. Written as DNA, the CDR3 is TGTACCAGCACCTCGACCATAGCGGGTAACTACGAGCAGTACTTC. It yields the protein CTSTSTIAGNYEQYF. V is TRBV11-2 and J is TRBJ2-7; 7 nucleotides match TRBD2. This CDR3 is built from 15 residues. From germline, CDR1 is SGHAT and CDR2 FQNNGV.

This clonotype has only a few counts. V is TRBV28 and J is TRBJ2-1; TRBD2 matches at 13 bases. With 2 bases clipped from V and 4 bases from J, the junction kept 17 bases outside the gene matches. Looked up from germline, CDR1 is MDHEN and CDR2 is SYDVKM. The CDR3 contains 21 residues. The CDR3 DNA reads TGTGCCAGCAGTTTACCCCAAACTAGGACTAGCGGGAGTTCGAGGTACAATGAGCAGTTCTTC. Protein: CASSLPQTRTSGSSRYNEQFF.

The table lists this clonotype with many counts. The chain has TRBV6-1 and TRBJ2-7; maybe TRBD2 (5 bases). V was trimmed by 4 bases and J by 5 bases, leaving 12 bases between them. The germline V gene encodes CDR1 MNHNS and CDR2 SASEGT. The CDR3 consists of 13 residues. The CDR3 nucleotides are TGTGCCAGCAGTGCCCCGGGAACCCACGAGCAGTACTTC. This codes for CASSAPGTHEQYF.

This CDR3 is CASSEDGSSSYNEQFF. Written as DNA, the CDR3 is TGTGCCAGCAGTGAAGACGGCTCGAGCTCCTACAATGAGCAGTTCTTC. The chain is built from TRBV6-1 and TRBJ2-1; D not resolved. CDR1 and CDR2 from the germline V gene are MNHNS and SASEGT. V dropped 1 base and J dropped 0 bases, with 10 bases sitting between them. The CDR3 runs 16 residues.

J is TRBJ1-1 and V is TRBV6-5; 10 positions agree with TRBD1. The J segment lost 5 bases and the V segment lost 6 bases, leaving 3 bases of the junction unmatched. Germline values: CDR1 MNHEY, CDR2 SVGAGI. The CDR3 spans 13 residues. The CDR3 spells CASRMDRGTEAFF. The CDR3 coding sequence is TGTGCCAGCAGGATGGACAGGGGGACTGAAGCTTTCTTT.

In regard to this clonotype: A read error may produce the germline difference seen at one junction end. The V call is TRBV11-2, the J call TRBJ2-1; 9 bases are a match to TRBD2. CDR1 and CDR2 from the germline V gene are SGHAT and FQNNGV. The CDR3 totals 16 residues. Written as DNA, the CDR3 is TGTGCCAGCAGCTTATTGAAGGCGGGAGGGCCTGGTGAGCTGTTCTTC. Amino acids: CASSLLKAGGPGELFF.